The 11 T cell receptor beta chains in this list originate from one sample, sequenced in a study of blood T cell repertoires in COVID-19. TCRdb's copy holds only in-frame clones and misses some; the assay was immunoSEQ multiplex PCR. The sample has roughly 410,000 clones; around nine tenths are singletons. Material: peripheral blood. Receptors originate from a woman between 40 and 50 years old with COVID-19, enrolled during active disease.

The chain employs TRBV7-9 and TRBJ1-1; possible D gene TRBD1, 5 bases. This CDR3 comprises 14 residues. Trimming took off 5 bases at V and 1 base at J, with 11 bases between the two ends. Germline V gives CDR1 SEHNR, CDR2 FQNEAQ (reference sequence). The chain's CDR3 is CASSRGHPNTEAFF. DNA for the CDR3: TGTGCCAGCAGCCGCGGACACCCGAACACTGAAGCTTTCTTT.

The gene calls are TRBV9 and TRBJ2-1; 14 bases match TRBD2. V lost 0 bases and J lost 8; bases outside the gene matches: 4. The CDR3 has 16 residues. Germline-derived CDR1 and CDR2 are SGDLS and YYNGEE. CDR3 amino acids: CASSVAGTSGGYEQFF. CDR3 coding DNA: TGTGCCAGCAGCGTAGCTGGGACTAGCGGGGGCTATGAGCAGTTCTTC.

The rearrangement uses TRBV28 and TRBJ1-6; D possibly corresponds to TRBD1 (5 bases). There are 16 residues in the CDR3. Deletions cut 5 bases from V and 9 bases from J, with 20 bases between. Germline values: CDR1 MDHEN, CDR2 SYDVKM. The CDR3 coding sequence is TGTGCCAGCAGTCACCAGAGGCAGGGTAGGACTTCACCCCTCCACTTT. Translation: CASSHQRQGRTSPLHF.

CDR3 nucleotide sequence: TGTGCCAGCAGCTCCCGACTAGCGGGCGTGCTCTACGAGCAGTACTTC. Translating it yields CASSSRLAGVLYEQYF. V and J are TRBV7-2 and TRBJ2-7, with 10 bases aligning to TRBD2. V was pared by 4 bases and J by 3 bases, with 9 bases of the junction left unmatched. Germline CDR1 and CDR2: SGHTA and FQGNSA. CDR3 length equals 16 residues.

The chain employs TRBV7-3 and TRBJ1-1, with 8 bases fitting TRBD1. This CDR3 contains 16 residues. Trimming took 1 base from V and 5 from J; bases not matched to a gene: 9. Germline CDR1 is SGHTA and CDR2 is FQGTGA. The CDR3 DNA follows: TGTGCCAGCAGCTTAATGGGTTTACAGGGGGGAACTGAAGCTTTCTTT. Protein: CASSLMGLQGGTEAFF.

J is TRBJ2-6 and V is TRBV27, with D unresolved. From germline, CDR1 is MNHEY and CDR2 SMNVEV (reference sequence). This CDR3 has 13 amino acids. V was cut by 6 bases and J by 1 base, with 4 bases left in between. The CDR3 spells CASSKSGANVLTF. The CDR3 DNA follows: TGTGCCAGCAGCAAATCTGGGGCCAACGTCCTGACTTTC.

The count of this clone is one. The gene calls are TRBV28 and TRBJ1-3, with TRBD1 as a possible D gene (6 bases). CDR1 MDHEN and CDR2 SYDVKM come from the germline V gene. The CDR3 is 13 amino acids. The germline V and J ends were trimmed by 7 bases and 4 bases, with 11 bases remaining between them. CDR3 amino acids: CASTRGPGNTIYF. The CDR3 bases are TGTGCCAGCACCAGGGGCCCGGGAAACACCATATATTTT.

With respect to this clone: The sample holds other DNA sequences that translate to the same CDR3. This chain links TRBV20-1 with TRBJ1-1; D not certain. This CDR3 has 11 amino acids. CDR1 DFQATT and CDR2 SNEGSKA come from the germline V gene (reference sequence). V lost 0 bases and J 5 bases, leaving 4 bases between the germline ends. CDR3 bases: TGCAGTGCTAGAGATCTGACTGAAGCTTTCTTT. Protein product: CSARDLTEAFF.

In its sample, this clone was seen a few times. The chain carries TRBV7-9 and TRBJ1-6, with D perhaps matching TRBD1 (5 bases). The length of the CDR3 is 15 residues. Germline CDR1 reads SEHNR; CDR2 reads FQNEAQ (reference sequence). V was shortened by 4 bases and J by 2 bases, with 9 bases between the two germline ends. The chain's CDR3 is CASSSTAAYNSPLHF. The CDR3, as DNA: TGTGCCAGCAGCTCGACAGCAGCCTATAATTCACCCCTCCACTTT.

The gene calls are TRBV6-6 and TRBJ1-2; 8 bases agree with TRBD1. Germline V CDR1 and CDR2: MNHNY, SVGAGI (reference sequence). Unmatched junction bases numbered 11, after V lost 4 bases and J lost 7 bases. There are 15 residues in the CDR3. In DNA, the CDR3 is TGTGCCAGCAGTTCTACCTCGCAGGGGGCGCGTGGCTACACCTTC. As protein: CASSSTSQGARGYTF.

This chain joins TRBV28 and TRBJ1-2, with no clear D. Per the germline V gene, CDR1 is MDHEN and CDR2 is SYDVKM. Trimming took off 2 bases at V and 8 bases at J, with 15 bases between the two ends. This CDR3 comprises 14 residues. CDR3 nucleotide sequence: TGTGCCAGCAGTTTAGAGAGGCCCCTCGGCGGCTACACCTTC. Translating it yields CASSLERPLGGYTF.